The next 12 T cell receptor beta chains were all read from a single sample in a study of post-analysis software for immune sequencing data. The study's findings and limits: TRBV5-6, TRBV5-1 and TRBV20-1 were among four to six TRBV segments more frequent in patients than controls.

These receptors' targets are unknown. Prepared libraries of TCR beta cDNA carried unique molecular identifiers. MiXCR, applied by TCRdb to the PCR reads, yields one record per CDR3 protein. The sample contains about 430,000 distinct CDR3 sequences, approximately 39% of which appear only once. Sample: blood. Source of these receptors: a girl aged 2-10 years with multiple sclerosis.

The CDR3 bases are TGTGCCAGCAGTGAGAAACCGTCGAAGTACTTC. This sequence encodes CASSEKPSKYF. This chain uses TRBV2 with TRBJ2-5; D is unresolved. V dropped 3 bases and J dropped 12 bases, with 11 bases sitting between them. Germline V CDR1 and CDR2: SNHLY, FYNNEI. There are 11 residues in the CDR3.

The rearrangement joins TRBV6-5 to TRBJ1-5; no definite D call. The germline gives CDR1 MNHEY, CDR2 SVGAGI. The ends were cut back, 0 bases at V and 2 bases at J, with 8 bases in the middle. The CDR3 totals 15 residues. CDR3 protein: CASSYSMGGNQPQHF. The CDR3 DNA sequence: TGTGCCAGCAGTTACTCGATGGGCGGCAATCAGCCCCAGCATTTT.

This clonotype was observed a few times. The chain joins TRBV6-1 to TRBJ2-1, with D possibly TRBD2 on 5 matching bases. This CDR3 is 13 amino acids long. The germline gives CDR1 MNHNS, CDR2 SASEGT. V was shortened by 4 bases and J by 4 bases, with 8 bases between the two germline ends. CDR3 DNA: TGTGCCAGCAGTGGGGGAGTTTACAATGAGCAGTTCTTC. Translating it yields CASSGGVYNEQFF.

The CDR3 bases are TGCTCCGAGTTTGGGACTAGTCTTACAGATACGCAGTATTTT. It specifies CSEFGTSLTDTQYF. The chain links TRBV20-1 to TRBJ2-3; 8 nucleotides match TRBD2. This CDR3 has 14 residues. Germline CDR1 reads DFQATT; CDR2 reads SNEGSKA (reference sequence).

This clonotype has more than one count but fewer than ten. The CDR3 here is CASRTGIGGNTIYF. CDR3 coding DNA: TGTGCCAGCAGAACAGGGATCGGCGGAAACACCATATATTTT. The chain recombines TRBV12-3 or TRBV12-4 with TRBJ1-3; a weak D match, TRBD1 (6 bases). This CDR3 has 14 residues. V shed 6 bases and J shed 4 bases, with 13 bases lying between them.

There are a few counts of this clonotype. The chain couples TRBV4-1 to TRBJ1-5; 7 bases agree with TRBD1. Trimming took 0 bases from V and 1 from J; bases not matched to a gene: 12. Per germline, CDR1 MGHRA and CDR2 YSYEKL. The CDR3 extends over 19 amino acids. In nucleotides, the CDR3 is TGCGCCAGCAGCCAAGATCTGTACCGGGCGGACAGGAGCAATCAGCCCCAGCATTTT. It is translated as CASSQDLYRADRSNQPQHF.

In DNA form, the CDR3 reads TGCAGTGCTTCGACAGGGTGGGGCTACACCTTC. It yields the protein CSASTGWGYTF. The chain links TRBV20-1 to TRBJ1-2; TRBD1 agrees at 7 bases. V shed 5 bases and J 8 bases; nucleotides not matched to a gene: 5. Looked up from germline, CDR1 is DFQATT and CDR2 is SNEGSKA (reference sequence). The CDR3 has 11 residues.

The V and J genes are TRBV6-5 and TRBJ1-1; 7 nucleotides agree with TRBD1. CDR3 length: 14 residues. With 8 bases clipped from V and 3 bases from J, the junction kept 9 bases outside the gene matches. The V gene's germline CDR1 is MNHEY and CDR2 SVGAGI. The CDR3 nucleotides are TGTGCCAGCGGTACCCACAGGGGTTACACTGAAGCTTTCTTT. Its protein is CASGTHRGYTEAFF.

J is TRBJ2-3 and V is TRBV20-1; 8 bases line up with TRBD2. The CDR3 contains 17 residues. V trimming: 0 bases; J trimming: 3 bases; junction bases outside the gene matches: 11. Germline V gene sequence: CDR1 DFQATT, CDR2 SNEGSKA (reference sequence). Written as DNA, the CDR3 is TGCAGTGCTAGAGATCCCAAAGCGGGAGTGGTGACAGATACGCAGTATTTT. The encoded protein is CSARDPKAGVVTDTQYF.

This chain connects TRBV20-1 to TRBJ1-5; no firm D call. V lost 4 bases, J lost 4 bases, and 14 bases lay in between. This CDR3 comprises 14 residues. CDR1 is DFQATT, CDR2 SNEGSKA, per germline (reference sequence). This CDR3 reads CSATAGALNQPQHF. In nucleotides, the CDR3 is TGCAGTGCTACAGCAGGAGCGTTGAATCAGCCCCAGCATTTT.

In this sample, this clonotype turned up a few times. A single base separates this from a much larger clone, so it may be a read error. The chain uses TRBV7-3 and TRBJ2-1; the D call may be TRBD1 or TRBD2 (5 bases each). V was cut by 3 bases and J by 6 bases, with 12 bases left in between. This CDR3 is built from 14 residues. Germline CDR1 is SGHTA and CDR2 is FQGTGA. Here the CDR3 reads CASSFEGTSNEQFF. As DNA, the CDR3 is TGTGCCAGCAGCTTTGAGGGGACCAGCAATGAGCAGTTCTTC.

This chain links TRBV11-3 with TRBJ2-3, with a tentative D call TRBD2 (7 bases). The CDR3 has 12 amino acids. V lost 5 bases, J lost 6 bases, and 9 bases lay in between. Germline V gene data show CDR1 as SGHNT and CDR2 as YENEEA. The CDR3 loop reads CASSGRGDTQYF. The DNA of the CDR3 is TGTGCCAGCAGCGGGAGGGGGGATACGCAGTATTTT.